The following is a TCR beta chain sequence with its context. This specimen includes other DNA sequences encoding the same CDR3. This entry belongs to a study of blood T cell repertoires in COVID-19. In the study overall: Samples of COVID-19 (acute and convalescent) were obtained from the United States, Italy and Spain. PBMCs, B-cell-depleted T cells, or T cells were the source of the cDNA or gDNA that made up the material.

Original processing notes: It was from reference gene primer amplification that nucleated cell counts were estimated. Only in-frame clones appear in the TCRdb table, and some are missing; sequencing was by immunoSEQ multiplex PCR. V and J calls plus clone size are reproduced from that table; the DNA served to infer D and trimming. This table has around 300,000 clones, approximately 88% appearing once. The CDR3 covers 14 residues. Germline values: CDR1 SGDLS, CDR2 YYNGEE. The ends lost 4 bases at V and 0 bases at J; junction bases unmatched: 2. This sequence was found in a woman aged 50 to 65 with active or convalescent COVID-19. Sequencing was done on a sample of peripheral blood. The chain links TRBV9 to TRBJ1-1; 8 nucleotides match TRBD1. This CDR3 is CASSSGGMNTEAFF. The CDR3 DNA follows: TGTGCCAGCAGCTCAGGGGGCATGAACACTGAAGCTTTCTTT.